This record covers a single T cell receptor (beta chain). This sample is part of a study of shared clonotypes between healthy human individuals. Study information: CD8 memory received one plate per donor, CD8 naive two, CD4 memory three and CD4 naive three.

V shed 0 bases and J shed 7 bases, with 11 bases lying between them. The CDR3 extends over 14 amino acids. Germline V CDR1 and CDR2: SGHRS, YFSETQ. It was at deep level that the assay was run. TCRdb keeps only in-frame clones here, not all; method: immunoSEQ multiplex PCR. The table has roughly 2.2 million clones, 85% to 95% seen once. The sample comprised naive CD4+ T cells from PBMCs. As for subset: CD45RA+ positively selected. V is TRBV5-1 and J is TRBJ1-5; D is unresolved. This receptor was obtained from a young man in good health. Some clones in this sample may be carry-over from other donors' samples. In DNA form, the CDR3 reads TGCGCCAGCAGCTTGGCCGGTGTAAACCAGCCCCAGCATTTT. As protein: CASSLAGVNQPQHF.